These 5 T cell receptor beta chains came from one sample sequenced in a study of blood T cell repertoires in COVID-19. TCRdb's table, derived via immunoSEQ multiplex PCR, lists solely in-frame clones and lacks some. The sample carries about 240,000 clones, 80% to 90% recorded once. Sequenced input: PBMCs or T cells enriched from blood (not recorded which). All receptors come from a middle-aged woman who had been exposed to COVID-19.

The V and J genes are TRBV28 and TRBJ1-6, with TRBD1 identical over 7 bases. CDR3 size: 15 residues. The J segment lost 10 bases and the V segment lost 6 bases, leaving 12 bases of the junction unmatched. In germline, CDR1 is MDHEN, CDR2 SYDVKM. CDR3 residues: CASSTNGQALSPLHF. CDR3 sequence (DNA): TGTGCCAGCAGCACAAACGGACAGGCCCTCTCACCCCTCCACTTT.

This clone was seen a single time. CDR3 protein: CASRDRRDTEAFF. CDR3 in DNA: TGTGCCAGCAGGGACAGGCGGGACACTGAAGCTTTCTTT. The chain has TRBV6-5 and TRBJ1-1; 7 bases agree with TRBD1. Trimming at V came to 6 bases and at J to 3 bases, leaving 4 bases not matched to a gene. From germline, CDR1 is MNHEY and CDR2 SVGAGI. The CDR3 extends over 13 amino acids.

The count of this clone is one. The rearrangement joins TRBV11-2 to TRBJ1-3; D uncertain. Germline V gene data show CDR1 as SGHAT and CDR2 as FQNNGV. V dropped 6 bases and J dropped 3 bases, with 21 bases sitting between them. The CDR3 has 17 residues. This CDR3 is CASRPQAAGVGGNTIYF. DNA for the CDR3: TGTGCCAGCAGACCCCAGGCGGCCGGGGTAGGTGGAAACACCATATATTTT.

V and J are TRBV6-5 and TRBJ1-1; 9 bases align to TRBD1. Per the germline V gene, CDR1 is MNHEY and CDR2 is SVGAGI. Trimming cost V 8 bases and J 3 bases; bases outside gene matches: 7. This CDR3 is built from 14 residues. The DNA of the CDR3 is TGTGCCAGCCTACCCGGACAGGGGTACACTGAAGCTTTCTTT. It yields the protein CASLPGQGYTEAFF.

This chain joins TRBV14 and TRBJ1-4; D perhaps matches TRBD1 (6 bases). The CDR3 has 15 amino acids. Trimming cost V 3 bases and J 2 bases, with 10 bases left between them. Germline V gene data show CDR1 as SGHDN and CDR2 as FVKESK. The CDR3 loop is CASSQEGGTNEKLFF. The CDR3 region has the DNA TGTGCCAGCAGCCAGGAGGGGGGGACTAATGAAAAACTGTTTTTT.